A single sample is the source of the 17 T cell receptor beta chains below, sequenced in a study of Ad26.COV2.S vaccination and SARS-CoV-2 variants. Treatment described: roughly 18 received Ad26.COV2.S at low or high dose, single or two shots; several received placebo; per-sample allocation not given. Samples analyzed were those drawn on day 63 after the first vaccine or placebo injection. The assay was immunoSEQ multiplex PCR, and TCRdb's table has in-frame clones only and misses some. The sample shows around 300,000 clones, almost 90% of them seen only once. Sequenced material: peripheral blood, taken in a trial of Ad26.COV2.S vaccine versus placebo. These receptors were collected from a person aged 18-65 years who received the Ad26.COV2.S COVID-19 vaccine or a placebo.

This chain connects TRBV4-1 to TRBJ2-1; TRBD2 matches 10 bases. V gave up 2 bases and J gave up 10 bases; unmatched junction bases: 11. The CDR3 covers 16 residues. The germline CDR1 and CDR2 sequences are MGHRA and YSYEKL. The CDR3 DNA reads TGCGCCAGCAGCCAAACCCCGGGACTAGCGCTGGGGGAGCAGTTCTTC. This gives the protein CASSQTPGLALGEQFF.

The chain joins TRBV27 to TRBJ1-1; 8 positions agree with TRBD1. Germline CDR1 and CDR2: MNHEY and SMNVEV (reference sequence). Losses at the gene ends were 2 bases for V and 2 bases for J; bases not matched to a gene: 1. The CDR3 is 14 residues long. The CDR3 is CASSLAGGNTEAFF. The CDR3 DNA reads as TGTGCCAGCAGTTTAGCAGGGGGCAACACTGAAGCTTTCTTT.

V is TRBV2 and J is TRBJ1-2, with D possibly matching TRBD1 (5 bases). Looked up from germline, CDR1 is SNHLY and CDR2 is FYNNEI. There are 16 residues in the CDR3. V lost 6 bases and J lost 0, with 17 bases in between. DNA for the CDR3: TGTGCCAGCAGGGAATCTTACAGGCTTACTAACTATGGCTACACCTTC. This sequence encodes CASRESYRLTNYGYTF.

The DNA of the CDR3 is TGTGCCAGCAGTGAATTCCTGCTCTACCCCAGCCAACCAGAGCAGTTCTTC. Its translation: CASSEFLLYPSQPEQFF. The chain couples TRBV2 to TRBJ2-1; no definite D call. Germline CDR1 is SNHLY and CDR2 is FYNNEI. This CDR3 region has 17 residues. V lost 2 bases, J lost 10 bases, and 24 bases lay in between.

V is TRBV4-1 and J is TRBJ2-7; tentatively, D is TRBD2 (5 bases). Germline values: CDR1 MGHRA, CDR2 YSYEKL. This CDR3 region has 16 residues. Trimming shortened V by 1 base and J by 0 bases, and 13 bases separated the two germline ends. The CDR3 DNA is TGCGCCAGCAGCCAAGTATTCGGACTTCCCTCCTACGAGCAGTACTTC. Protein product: CASSQVFGLPSYEQYF.

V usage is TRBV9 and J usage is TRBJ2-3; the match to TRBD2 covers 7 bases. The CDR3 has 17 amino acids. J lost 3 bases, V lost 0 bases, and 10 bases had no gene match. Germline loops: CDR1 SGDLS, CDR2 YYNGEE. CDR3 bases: TGTGCCAGCAGCGTAGTGAGGGCGGGAGATGGTACAGATACGCAGTATTTT. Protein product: CASSVVRAGDGTDTQYF. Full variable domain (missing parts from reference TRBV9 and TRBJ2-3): DSGVTQTPKHLITATGQRVTLRCSPRSGDLSVYWYQQSLDQGLQFLIQYYNGEERAKGNILERFSAQQFPDLHSELNLSSLELGDSALYFCASSVVRAGDGTDTQYFGPGTRLTVL.

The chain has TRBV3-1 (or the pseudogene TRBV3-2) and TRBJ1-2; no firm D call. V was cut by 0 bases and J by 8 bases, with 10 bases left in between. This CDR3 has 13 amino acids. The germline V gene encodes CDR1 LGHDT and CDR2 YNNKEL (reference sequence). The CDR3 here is CASSQDIWAGYTF. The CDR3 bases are TGTGCCAGCAGCCAAGACATTTGGGCGGGCTACACCTTC.

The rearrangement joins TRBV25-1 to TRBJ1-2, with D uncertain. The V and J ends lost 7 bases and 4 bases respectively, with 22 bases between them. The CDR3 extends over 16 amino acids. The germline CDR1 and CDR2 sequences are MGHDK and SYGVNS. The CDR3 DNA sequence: TGTGCCAGCAATGGCCTAAGCGGCGGGAAAATCTATGGCTACACCTTC. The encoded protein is CASNGLSGGKIYGYTF.

CDR3 nucleotides: TGTGCCAGCAGCCGTGCGGGGAGCGGGGGTAACGATGAGCAGTTCTTC. It yields the protein CASSRAGSGGNDEQFF. The V and J genes are TRBV7-3 and TRBJ2-1; 8 positions agree with TRBD2. Germline V gene data show CDR1 as SGHTA and CDR2 as FQGTGA. Germline trimming cut 5 bases from V and 8 bases from J; bases unmatched to any gene: 14. The CDR3 loop spans 16 amino acids. Filled out from reference TRBV7-3 and TRBJ2-1, the complete variable domain reads GAGVSQTPSNKVTEKGKYVELRCDPISGHTALYWYRQSLGQGPEFLIYFQGTGAADDSGLPNDRFFAVRPEGSVSTLKIQRTERGDSAVYLCASSRAGSGGNDEQFFGPGTRLTVL.

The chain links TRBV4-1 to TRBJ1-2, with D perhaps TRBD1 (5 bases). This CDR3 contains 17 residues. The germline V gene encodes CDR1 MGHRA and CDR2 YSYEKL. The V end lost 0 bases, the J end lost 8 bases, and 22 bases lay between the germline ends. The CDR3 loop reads CASSQDESGSRGRGYTF. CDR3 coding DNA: TGCGCCAGCAGCCAAGATGAGAGCGGCTCCCGGGGCCGGGGCTACACCTTC.

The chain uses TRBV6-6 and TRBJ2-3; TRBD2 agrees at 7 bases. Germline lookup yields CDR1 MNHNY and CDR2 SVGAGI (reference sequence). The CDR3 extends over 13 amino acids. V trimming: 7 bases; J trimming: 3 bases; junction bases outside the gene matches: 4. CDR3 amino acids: CASIPGLTDTQYF. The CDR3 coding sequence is TGTGCCAGCATTCCGGGACTAACAGATACGCAGTATTTT.

This CDR3 reads CASSSLGHYQETQYF. CDR3 bases: TGTGCCAGCAGCTCCTTGGGACACTACCAAGAGACCCAGTACTTC. The J gene is TRBJ2-5, the V gene TRBV11-2; D is perhaps TRBD1 (6 bases). This CDR3 has 15 amino acids. CDR1 and CDR2 (germline): SGHAT, FQNNGV. Trimming stripped 4 bases from V and 0 bases from J, with 12 bases between.

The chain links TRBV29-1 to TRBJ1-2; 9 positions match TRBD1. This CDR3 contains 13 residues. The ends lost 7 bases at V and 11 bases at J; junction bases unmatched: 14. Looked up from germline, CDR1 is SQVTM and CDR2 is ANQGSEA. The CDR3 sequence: CSGWGGQGISYTF. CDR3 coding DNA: TGCAGCGGCTGGGGGGGACAGGGTATTTCTTACACCTTC.

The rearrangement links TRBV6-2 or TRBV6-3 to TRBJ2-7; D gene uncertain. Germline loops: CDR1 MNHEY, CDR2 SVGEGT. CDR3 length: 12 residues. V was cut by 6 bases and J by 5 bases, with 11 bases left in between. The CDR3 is CASSQNSHEQYV. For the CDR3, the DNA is TGTGCCAGCAGCCAAAACAGTCACGAGCAGTACGTC.

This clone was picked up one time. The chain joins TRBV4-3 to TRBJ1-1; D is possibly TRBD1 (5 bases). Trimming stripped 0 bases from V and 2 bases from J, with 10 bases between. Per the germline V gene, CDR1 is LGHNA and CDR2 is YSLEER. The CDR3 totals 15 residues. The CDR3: CASSQERGGNTEAFF. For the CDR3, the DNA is TGCGCCAGCAGCCAAGAAAGGGGAGGAAACACTGAAGCTTTCTTT.

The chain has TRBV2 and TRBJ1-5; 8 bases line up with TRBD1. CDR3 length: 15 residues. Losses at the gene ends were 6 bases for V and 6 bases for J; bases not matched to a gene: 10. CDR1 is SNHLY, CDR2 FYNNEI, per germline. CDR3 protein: CASSGWTGSGQPQHF. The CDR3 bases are TGTGCCAGCAGCGGATGGACAGGGTCCGGTCAGCCCCAGCATTTT.

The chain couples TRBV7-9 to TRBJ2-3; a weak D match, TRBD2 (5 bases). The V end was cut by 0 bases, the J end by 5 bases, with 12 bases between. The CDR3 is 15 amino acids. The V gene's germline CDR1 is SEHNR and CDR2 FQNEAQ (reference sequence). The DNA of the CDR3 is TGTGCCAGCAGCTTAGCGGGAGCCGTCGGAGATACGCAGTATTTT. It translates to CASSLAGAVGDTQYF.